The present entry profiles one T cell receptor beta chain with its context. Antigen: not known. Method: immunoSEQ multiplex PCR; TCRdb's copy keeps in-frame clones and lacks some. The sample lists about 40,000 clones, 70% to 85% occurring once. This specimen belongs to a study of OX40 agonist ivuxolimab in advanced cancers. Across the whole study: Patients received ivuxolimab, an intravenous treatment, every 2 weeks at 0.01 to 10 mg/kg. Recorded diagnoses for dose-escalation patients were hepatocellular carcinoma, melanoma, renal cell or head and neck cancer.

General study results and limits: Among some nonresponders, normalized T-cell clonal expansion was also low.

This CDR3 is 15 amino acids long. Germline CDR1 MNHEY, CDR2 SVGAGI. The J segment lost 2 bases and the V segment lost 0 bases, leaving 3 bases of the junction unmatched. This chain uses TRBV6-5 with TRBJ2-7; 8 nucleotides match TRBD1. The TCR comes from an adult with an advanced solid tumor such as melanoma, head and neck, liver or kidney cancer. The sequenced sample was CD4+ or CD8+ T cells sorted from blood, obtained in a trial of the OX40 agonist ivuxolimab. CDR3 in amino acids: CASSYSGTGTYEQYF. CDR3 nucleotides: TGTGCCAGCAGTTACTCAGGGACAGGAACCTACGAGCAGTACTTC.